The 10 T cell receptor beta chains below were found in one sample sequenced in a study of blood T cell repertoires in COVID-19. Using immunoSEQ multiplex PCR, the repertoire was profiled, and TCRdb retains in-frame clones only, with some absent. In the table there are about 140,000 clones, 80% to 90% of which are singletons. The sample consisted of peripheral blood. The receptors shown here come from a man aged 55-75 years with active or convalescent COVID-19.

This clone was recorded once. The chain links TRBV3-1 (or the pseudogene TRBV3-2) to TRBJ2-3; D is undetermined. Germline CDR1 and CDR2: LGHDT and YNNKEL (reference sequence). The V end was cut by 2 bases, the J end by 0 bases, with 6 bases between. The CDR3 runs 14 residues. The CDR3: CASSQPPSTDTQYF. The CDR3 bases are TGTGCCAGCAGCCAACCCCCTAGCACAGATACGCAGTATTTT.

This rearrangement joins TRBV7-2 to TRBJ1-2; D ambiguous. The CDR3 sequence is 14 residues long. Trimming removed 1 base at V and 1 base at J, with 7 bases between. In germline, CDR1 is SGHTA, CDR2 FQGNSA. This chain's CDR3 is CASSLGQINYGYTF. The CDR3 DNA reads TGTGCCAGCAGCTTAGGGCAGATTAACTATGGCTACACCTTC.

Here the CDR3 DNA reads TGTGCCAGCAGCTTGGTGGTGGGAGGAGGGGCCGAGCAGTACTTC. Translated, it gives CASSLVVGGGAEQYF. The chain couples TRBV5-4 to TRBJ2-7, with D possibly being TRBD2 (6 bases). The length of the CDR3 is 15 residues. Trimming took 0 bases from V and 6 from J, leaving 16 bases between them. CDR1 and CDR2 (germline): SGHNT, YYREEE (reference sequence).

The chain joins TRBV7-8 to TRBJ1-5; D possibly corresponds to TRBD1 (6 bases). Trimming pared 4 bases from V and 5 bases from J, leaving 15 bases between. The CDR3 consists of 15 residues. CDR1 is SGHVS and CDR2 is FQNEAQ in the germline V gene. In DNA form, the CDR3 reads TGTGCCAGCAGCTCAACGGGGGGCCCGCATCAGCCCCAGCATTTT. It translates to CASSSTGGPHQPQHF.

This clone was observed a handful of times. The chain carries TRBV6-4 and TRBJ2-7, with unresolved D. CDR3 length: 12 residues. Germline values: CDR1 MRHNA, CDR2 SNTAGT. The V end lost 2 bases, the J end lost 6 bases, and 8 bases lay between the germline ends. The CDR3 here is CASSDDKGEQYF. The CDR3 coding sequence is TGTGCCAGCAGTGACGACAAAGGCGAGCAGTACTTC.

The chain combines TRBV7-3 with TRBJ2-3; D is perhaps TRBD2 (7 bases). The CDR3 runs to 16 residues. CDR1 is SGHTA, CDR2 FQGTGA, per germline. Trimming stripped 4 bases from V and 3 bases from J, with 17 bases between. The CDR3 region has the DNA TGTGCCAGCAGCTCCCATCTCGGGGGGCTAACAGATACGCAGTATTTT. Encoded protein: CASSSHLGGLTDTQYF.

The chain links TRBV4-1 to TRBJ1-5, with D possibly TRBD1 on 6 matching bases. CDR3 length: 17 amino acids. Germline CDR1 reads MGHRA; CDR2 reads YSYEKL. The ends were cut back, 0 bases at V and 0 bases at J, with 12 bases in the middle. CDR3: CASSQDSTGNSNQPQHF. CDR3 in DNA: TGCGCCAGCAGCCAAGATTCAACAGGGAATAGCAATCAGCCCCAGCATTTT.

The rearrangement links TRBV19 to TRBJ2-7; D may be TRBD2 (5 bases). The V end was cut by 3 bases, the J end by 0 bases, with 12 bases between. Per germline, CDR1 LNHDA and CDR2 SQIVND (reference sequence). The CDR3 covers 15 residues. Here the CDR3 reads CASSMVREASYEQYF. CDR3 DNA sequence: TGTGCCAGTAGTATGGTACGGGAAGCCTCCTACGAGCAGTACTTC.

This clone was seen once. The chain has TRBV7-2 and TRBJ1-2; tentative D call: TRBD1 (6 bases). Trimming shortened V by 5 bases and J by 1 base, and 14 bases separated the two germline ends. This CDR3 spans 15 amino acids. CDR1 and CDR2 from the germline V gene are SGHTA and FQGNSA. DNA for the CDR3: TGTGCCAGCAGCGCACGGGACAACCTTAACTATGGCTACACCTTC. Translation gives CASSARDNLNYGYTF.

In this sample, this clone turned up once. The chain joins TRBV28 to TRBJ1-5; TRBD1 matches at 8 bases. Germline assignment: CDR1 MDHEN and CDR2 SYDVKM. There are 14 residues in the CDR3. The V gene end was trimmed by 6 bases and the J gene end by 5 bases; junction bases not matched to a gene: 6. The CDR3 region is CASSVGQGYQPQHF. The CDR3, as DNA: TGTGCCAGCAGCGTTGGACAGGGATATCAGCCCCAGCATTTT.